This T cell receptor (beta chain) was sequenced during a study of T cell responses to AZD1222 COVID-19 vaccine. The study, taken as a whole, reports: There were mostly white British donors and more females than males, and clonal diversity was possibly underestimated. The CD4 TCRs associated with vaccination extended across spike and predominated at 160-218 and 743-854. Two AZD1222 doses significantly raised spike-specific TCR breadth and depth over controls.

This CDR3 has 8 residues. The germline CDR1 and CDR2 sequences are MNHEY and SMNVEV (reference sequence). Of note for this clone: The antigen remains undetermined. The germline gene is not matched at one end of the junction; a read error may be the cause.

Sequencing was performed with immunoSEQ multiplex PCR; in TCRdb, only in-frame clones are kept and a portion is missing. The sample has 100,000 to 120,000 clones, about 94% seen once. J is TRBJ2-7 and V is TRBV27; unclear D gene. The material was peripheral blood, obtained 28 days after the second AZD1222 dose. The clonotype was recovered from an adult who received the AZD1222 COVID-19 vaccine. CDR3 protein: CASSLKPF. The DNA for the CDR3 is TGTGCCAGCAGTTTGAAACCCTTC.